The entry below describes one TCR beta chain. What it binds is unknown. The data derive from a study of cytomegalovirus exposure and HLA in healthy donors. Study outcomes and limitations: Cytomegalovirus status was reportedly diagnosed by the classifier with high sensitivity and specificity. For most subjects, TCR beta sequences were reported to predict HLA-A and HLA-B alleles with accuracy.

The length of the CDR3 is 14 residues. V dropped 5 bases and J dropped 4; count of bases not matched to a gene: 6. CDR1 is SQVTM and CDR2 is ANQGSEA in the germline V gene. Primers: 60 Vbeta forward and 13 Jbeta reverse. The table came from immunoSEQ multiplex PCR; TCRdb's copy has only in-frame clones and leaves some out. The sample holds more than 90,000 clones, around four fifths seen once. V usage is TRBV29-1 and J usage is TRBJ1-5; TRBD1 matches at 9 bases. This receptor was identified in a man between 35 and 55 years old in good health and CMV-seronegative. Sequenced input: PBMCs. The CDR3 DNA is TGCAGCGTTACCACAGGGGGCGTAAATCAGCCCCAGCATTTT. It translates to CSVTTGGVNQPQHF.